The TCR beta chain under discussion was sequenced for a study of glioma-infiltrating T cells after dendritic cell vaccination. Here immunoSEQ multiplex PCR was the method, and the copy in TCRdb shows in-frame clones only, minus some. The sample consists of roughly 60,000 clones, roughly 80% of them appearing once. The CDR3 length is 14 residues. V lost 6 bases and J lost 0, with 11 bases in between. The germline V gene encodes CDR1 SGHAT and CDR2 FQDESV (reference sequence). This clone appeared a few times. Regarding time point: after dendritic cell vaccination, including at tumor progression/relapse.

The input for sequencing was blood, taken after dendritic cell vaccination. The source is a human donor with glioblastoma. The V call is TRBV11-1, the J call TRBJ1-1; TRBD1 is a possible D gene (6 bases). CDR3 bases: TGTGCCAGCAGACGGACAGCCATGAACACTGAAGCTTTCTTT. Its protein is CASRRTAMNTEAFF.